This T cell receptor (beta chain) was identified in a study of blood T cell repertoires in COVID-19. Background on the study: The United States, Italy and Spain supplied acute and convalescent COVID-19 samples. The analysed material was cDNA or gDNA that came from T cells, B-cell-depleted T cells, or PBMCs.

Those enrolled in Seattle joined during active infection and were followed longitudinally afterward. The authors' processing: The authors estimated nucleated cell counts from reference gene primer amplification. Profiled with immunoSEQ multiplex PCR; TCRdb holds only in-frame clones, not every one. V, J and clone size were drawn from that table, and D and trimming were deduced from the DNA. The sample has about 110,000 clones, about 85% seen once. CDR1 SGHVS and CDR2 FQNEAQ come from the germline V gene. V shed 5 bases and J shed 2 bases, with 13 bases lying between them. The CDR3 totals 15 residues. The sequence was obtained from a woman between 55 and 75 years old with COVID-19, enrolled during active disease. The sample comprised peripheral blood. The chain is built from TRBV7-8 and TRBJ1-5; tentatively, D is TRBD1 (5 bases). Here the CDR3 DNA reads TGTGCCAGCAGCCAGCAGGCCAGGGGCAATCAGCCCCAGCATTTT. It is translated as CASSQQARGNQPQHF.